Listed below are T cell receptor beta chains from one sample, sequenced in a study of Ad26.COV2.S vaccination and SARS-CoV-2 variants. Profiling relied on immunoSEQ multiplex PCR, and the TCRdb table lists in-frame clones only, not all of them. This sample has hundreds of thousands of clones, with 75% to 90% found just once. Sequences were derived from peripheral blood, sampled in a trial of Ad26.COV2.S vaccine versus placebo. The receptors stem from a person between 18 and 65 years old who received the Ad26.COV2.S COVID-19 vaccine or a placebo. Each CDR3 is given with its conserved first and last residue. D genes are given only for firm matches. Not all rows give a size; the values are once, few, many and, for expanded clones, a class.

>TRBJ1-3|NA|TRBV13|TRBD1
TGTGCCAGCAGCTTACATACAGGGGCTAAAGGAAACACCATATATTTT
CASSLHTGAKGNTIYF
>TRBJ2-2|NA|TRBV2|TRBD1
TGTGCCAGCAGTGCACAGGGGGCTATCGGGGAGCTGTTTTTT
CASSAQGAIGELFF
>TRBJ2-3|NA|TRBV3-1/TRBV3-2|TRBD2
TGTGCCAGCAGCCAAGCCCTGCGCCAAGCGGGGGACACAGATACGCAGTATTTT
CASSQALRQAGDTDTQYF
>TRBJ1-1|NA|TRBV7-2|TRBD1
TGTGCCAGCAGCTTAGGGGACAGGACGAACACTGAAGCTTTCTTT
CASSLGDRTNTEAFF
>TRBJ2-5|NA|TRBV9|TRBD2
TGTGCCAGCAGCCGAGGAGCGGGGGGTGGTGAGACCCAGTACTTC
CASSRGAGGGETQYF
>TRBJ2-3|once|TRBV2|TRBD2
TGTGCCAGCAGCCCACTAGCGGGGAGCACAGATACGCAGTATTTT
CASSPLAGSTDTQYF
>TRBJ2-3|NA|TRBV7-2|TRBD2
TGTGCCAGCAGCCCCGGGCTAGCGGGGGGGAGGCAGTATTTT
CASSPGLAGGRQYF
>TRBJ2-7|NA|TRBV12-3/TRBV12-4|NA
TGTGCCAGCAGTTTAGGGGACTTTTACGAGCAGTACTTC
CASSLGDFYEQYF
>TRBJ1-1|NA|TRBV7-9|NA
TGTGCCAGCAGCTCGTACATGGACACTGAAGCTTTCTTT
CASSSYMDTEAFF
>TRBJ1-4|NA|TRBV27|NA
TGTGCCAGCAGTTCTAAGGGGATAGCTAATGAAAAACTGTTTTTT
CASSSKGIANEKLFF
>TRBJ1-5|NA|TRBV2|NA
TGTGCCAGCAGGGGGGATATGGGCAATCAGCCCCAGCATTTT
CASRGDMGNQPQHF
>TRBJ2-2|NA|TRBV7-2|TRBD1
TGTGCCAGCAGCTTAAAACAGGGGAGCACCGGGGAGCTGTTTTTT
CASSLKQGSTGELFF
>TRBJ1-4|NA|TRBV4-1|NA
TGCGCCAGCAGCCAAGATCGGGACCGGGAAAAACTGTTTTTT
CASSQDRDREKLFF
>TRBJ2-6|many|TRBV27|NA
TGTGCCAGCAGTTCGAGTAGCTCCGCCTCTGGGGCCAACGTCCTGACTTTC
CASSSSSSASGANVLTF
>TRBJ1-1|few|TRBV18|TRBD1
TGTGCCAGCTCAGGACAGGGGAACACTGAAGCTTTCTTT
CASSGQGNTEAFF
>TRBJ2-7|few|TRBV3-1/TRBV3-2|NA
TGTGCCAGCAGCCAAGAGTGGTGGGGAATCGAGCAGTACTTC
CASSQEWWGIEQYF
>TRBJ1-1|NA|TRBV3-1/TRBV3-2|TRBD1
TGTGCCAGCAGCCCCTTCATGGACAGGACTGCTTTCTTT
CASSPFMDRTAFF
>TRBJ1-6|NA|TRBV7-2|NA
TGTGCCAGCAGCCCCCAGGACGGGAATAATTCACCCCTCCACTTT
CASSPQDGNNSPLHF
>TRBJ2-1|NA|TRBV5-4|TRBD1
TGTGCCAGCAGCGTAGGAGGACAGGGACTTTACAATGAGCAGTTCTTC
CASSVGGQGLYNEQFF
>TRBJ1-1|NA|TRBV7-9|NA
TGTGCCAGCAGCACGACGACCGGGGTCGCTGAAGCTTTCTTT
CASSTTTGVAEAFF
>TRBJ1-6|NA|TRBV3-1/TRBV3-2|TRBD1
TGTGCCAGCAGCCAAGTGCACAGGGGTGACTCACCCCTCCACTTT
CASSQVHRGDSPLHF
>TRBJ2-3|NA|TRBV28|NA
TGTGCCAGCAGTTTGGCTTCACTACGGGGGGATACGCAGTATTTT
CASSLASLRGDTQYF
>TRBJ2-1|NA|TRBV4-3|TRBD2
TGCGCCAGCAGCCAAGAGCTGAGCGGGGGGGAGTCCTACAATGAGCAGTTCTTC
CASSQELSGGESYNEQFF
>TRBJ2-7|few|TRBV7-2|TRBD2
TGTGCCAGCAGCTTAGGCGCGGCGGGAGCGGGCTACGAGCAGTACTTC
CASSLGAAGAGYEQYF
>TRBJ1-5|NA|TRBV19|TRBD1
TGTGCCAGTAGTATTAGGGGGGACAGGCCCAAACTCAATCAGCCCCAGCATTTT
CASSIRGDRPKLNQPQHF